The 13 T cell receptor beta chains presented below share a single source sample, sequenced in a study of T cells in Graves' hyperthyroidism and ophthalmopathy. Researchers took RNA transcripts and amplified the TCR beta CDR3 regions from them. The study used the HTBI primer set for a first-round RT-PCR of the TCR CDR3. TCRdb reanalysed the multiplex PCR reads using MiXCR and keeps one entry per CDR3 protein. The repertoire holds over 650,000 distinct CDR3 sequences, with about a sixth as singletons. The sample taken for sequencing was blood. These receptors all stem from a man younger than 30 with Graves' hyperthyroidism.

The genes are TRBV7-9 and TRBJ1-5; D gene uncertain. CDR3 length: 12 amino acids. The V and J ends lost 3 bases and 7 bases respectively, with 7 bases between them. Germline V gene data show CDR1 as SEHNR and CDR2 as FQNEAQ (reference sequence). CDR3 nucleotide sequence: TGTGCCAGCAGCTTTTCTCTCCAGCCCCAGCATTTT. The encoded protein is CASSFSLQPQHF.

In its sample, this clonotype was seen a few times. CDR3 bases: TGTGCCAGCACCATAAGGGAGGGATACACTGAAGCTTTCTTT. Protein sequence: CASTIREGYTEAFF. J is TRBJ1-1 and V is TRBV6-1, with D hard to call. CDR1 is MNHNS, CDR2 SASEGT, per germline. The CDR3 is 14 amino acids. Trimming left V 7 bases short and J 3 bases short, with 15 bases between.

This clonotype has ten or more counts. This chain joins TRBV11-3 and TRBJ2-3; the match to TRBD1 covers 8 bases. V shed 5 bases and J 3 bases; nucleotides not matched to a gene: 7. The CDR3 totals 15 residues. CDR1 and CDR2 (germline): SGHNT, YENEEA. The CDR3 sequence: CASSPTGGWTDTQYF. The CDR3 nucleotides read TGTGCCAGCAGCCCTACAGGGGGATGGACAGATACGCAGTATTTT.

This clonotype was recorded only once. V gene TRBV28 combines with J gene TRBJ2-7; no firm D call. Trimming left V 1 base short and J 5 bases short, with 12 bases between. The CDR3 totals 14 residues. Germline CDR1 and CDR2: MDHEN and SYDVKM. CDR3 DNA sequence: TGTGCCAGCAGTTTATCAGGCAGGTTCAACGAGCAGTACTTC. Encoded protein: CASSLSGRFNEQYF.

The chain has TRBV20-1 and TRBJ2-1; D is unresolved. Looked up from germline, CDR1 is DFQATT and CDR2 is SNEGSKA (reference sequence). Trimming stripped 3 bases from V and 9 bases from J, with 6 bases between. This CDR3 is 10 amino acids long. CDR3 region: CSASGPEQFF. CDR3 DNA: TGCAGTGCTAGTGGCCCTGAGCAGTTCTTC.

The gene calls are TRBV12-3 or TRBV12-4 and TRBJ2-1; D is ambiguous. Trimming stripped 3 bases from V and 8 bases from J, with 8 bases between. This CDR3 region has 12 residues. The chain's CDR3 is CASSFPLHEQFF. In nucleotides, the CDR3 is TGTGCCAGCAGTTTTCCACTCCATGAGCAGTTCTTC.

This clonotype was seen at least ten times. This chain uses TRBV2 with TRBJ2-7; TRBD2 agrees at 10 bases. The ends lost 5 bases at V and 6 bases at J; junction bases unmatched: 10. The CDR3 has 15 amino acids. In germline, CDR1 is SNHLY, CDR2 FYNNEI. CDR3 in amino acids: CASSRGTSAAREQYF. CDR3 sequence (DNA): TGTGCCAGCAGTCGAGGGACTAGCGCGGCCCGCGAGCAGTACTTC. Based on the CDR3 plus reference TRBV2 and TRBJ2-7, the full variable domain is EPEVTQTPSHQVTQMGQEVILRCVPISNHLYFYWYRQILGQKVEFLVSFYNNEISEKSEIFDDQFSVERPDGSNFTLKIRSTKLEDSAMYFCASSRGTSAAREQYFGPGTRLTVT.

This clonotype occurred many times. This chain joins TRBV11-1 and TRBJ2-1; the match to TRBD2 covers 13 bases. Germline loops: CDR1 SGHAT, CDR2 FQDESV (reference sequence). The CDR3 has 19 residues. V was pared by 5 bases and J by 0 bases, with 10 bases of the junction left unmatched. Written as DNA, the CDR3 is TGTGCCAGCAGCCCTACCGGGACTAGCGGGACCAGCTCCTACAATGAGCAGTTCTTC. Its translation is CASSPTGTSGTSSYNEQFF.

This clonotype was seen a few times. The chain is built from TRBV5-4 and TRBJ1-1, with D unresolved. The germline V and J ends were trimmed by 0 bases and 4 bases, with 10 bases remaining between them. Germline V gives CDR1 SGHNT, CDR2 YYREEE (reference sequence). There are 14 residues in the CDR3. For the CDR3, the DNA is TGTGCCAGCAGCTTGGGAGGGTTTATCACTGAAGCTTTCTTT. As protein: CASSLGGFITEAFF. Combining the CDR3 with reference TRBV5-4 and TRBJ1-1 gives the whole variable domain ETGVTQSPTHLIKTRGQQVTLRCSSQSGHNTVSWYQQALGQGPQFIFQYYREEENGRGNFPPRFSGLQFPNYSSELNVNALELDDSALYLCASSLGGFITEAFFGQGTRLTVV.

Points on this clonotype: Germline is not matched at one junction end, which may reflect a read error. This chain connects TRBV12-3 or TRBV12-4 to TRBJ2-2, with 7 positions matching TRBD2. This CDR3 contains 15 residues. CDR3 sequence reads: CASSFLGGSIGEPFF. DNA for the CDR3: TGTGCCAGCAGTTTCCTGGGCGGGAGTATCGGGGAGCCGTTTTTT.

As regards this clonotype: A read error may account for a junction end that differs from germline. V gene TRBV18 combines with J gene TRBJ1-1; TRBD1 matches at 7 bases. Germline CDR1 KGHSH, CDR2 LQKENI. The CDR3 length is 15 residues. CDR3 region: CASSPWRQGNTEVFF. The CDR3 nucleotides read TGTGCCAGCTCACCTTGGAGACAGGGTAACACTGAAGTTTTCTTT.

This clonotype was found a few times. V usage is TRBV7-2 and J usage is TRBJ2-1; D is possibly TRBD2 (6 bases). This CDR3 spans 16 amino acids. CDR1 and CDR2 from the germline V gene are SGHTA and FQGNSA. The V end was cut by 3 bases, the J end by 3 bases, with 15 bases between. In DNA, the CDR3 is TGTGCCAGCAGCTTTCTTGTAGCGGACTACTACAATGAGCAGTTCTTC. Amino acids: CASSFLVADYYNEQFF.

This clonotype has at least ten counts. CDR3 loop: CASSQVAGVTLNEQFF. The CDR3 nucleotides are TGTGCCAGCAGCCAAGTAGCGGGAGTTACATTGAATGAGCAGTTCTTC. The gene calls are TRBV3-1 and TRBJ2-1; 9 nucleotides match TRBD2. The CDR3 length is 16 residues. Trimming removed 1 base from V and 7 bases from J; junction bases left unmatched: 8. Looked up from germline, CDR1 is LGHDT and CDR2 is YNNKEL (reference sequence).